The TCR beta chain under discussion was sequenced for a study of shared clonotypes between healthy human individuals. Deletions cut 9 bases from V and 4 bases from J, with 22 bases between. Germline loops: CDR1 SGHTA, CDR2 FQGTGA. The CDR3 extends over 15 amino acids. Findings of the study overall: Unshared clonotypes carried lower generation probabilities than those common to all four donors.

200 to 250 ng DNA, about 33,000 T cell genomes, went into each sorted-subset replicate PCR. In the original analysis: Junction-only sequences produced by ImmunoSEQ had no quality scores, so filtering differed. Profiled with immunoSEQ multiplex PCR; TCRdb holds only in-frame clones, not every one. V and J calls plus clone size are reproduced from that table; the DNA served to infer D and trimming. The repertoire holds over a million clones, with about four fifths as singletons. Turning to this clone: Its target is unknown.

This sequence originates from a man aged 18 to 29 in good health. Some clones in this sample may be carry-over from other donors' samples. Sequences were obtained from memory CD4+ T cells from PBMCs. This sample's subset: CD45RA-negative fraction. The chain links TRBV7-3 to TRBJ2-7; TRBD2 is a possible D gene (5 bases). This CDR3 is CARHTFRGADYEQYF. CDR3 in DNA: TGTGCCAGACATACCTTCCGGGGAGCGGATTACGAGCAGTACTTC.